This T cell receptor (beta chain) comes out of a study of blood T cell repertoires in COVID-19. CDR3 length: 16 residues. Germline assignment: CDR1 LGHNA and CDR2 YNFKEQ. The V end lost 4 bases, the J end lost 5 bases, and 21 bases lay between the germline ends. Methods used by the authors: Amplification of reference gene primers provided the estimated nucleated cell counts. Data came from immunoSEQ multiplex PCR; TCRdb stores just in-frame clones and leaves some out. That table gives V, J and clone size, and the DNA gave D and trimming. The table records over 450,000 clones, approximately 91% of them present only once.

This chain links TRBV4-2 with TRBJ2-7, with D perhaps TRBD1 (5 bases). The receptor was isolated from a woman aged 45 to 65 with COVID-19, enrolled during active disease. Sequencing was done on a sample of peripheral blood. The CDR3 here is CASSLLVGQGGDEQYF. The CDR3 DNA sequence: TGTGCCAGCAGCCTCCTAGTTGGGCAGGGTGGTGACGAGCAGTACTTC.